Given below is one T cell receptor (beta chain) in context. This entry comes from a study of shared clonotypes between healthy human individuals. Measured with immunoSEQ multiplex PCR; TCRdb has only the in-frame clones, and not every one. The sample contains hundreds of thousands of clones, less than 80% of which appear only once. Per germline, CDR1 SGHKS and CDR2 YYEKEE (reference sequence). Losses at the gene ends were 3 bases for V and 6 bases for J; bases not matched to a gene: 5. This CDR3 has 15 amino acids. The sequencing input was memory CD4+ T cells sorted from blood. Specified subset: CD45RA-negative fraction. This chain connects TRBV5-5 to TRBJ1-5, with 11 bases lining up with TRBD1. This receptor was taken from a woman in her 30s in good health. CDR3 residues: CASSYGQGASQPQHF. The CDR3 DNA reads TGTGCCAGCAGCTACGGACAGGGGGCAAGTCAGCCCCAGCATTTT. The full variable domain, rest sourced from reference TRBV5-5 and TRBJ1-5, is DAGVTQSPTHLIKTRGQQVTLRCSPISGHKSVSWYQQVLGQGPQFIFQYYEKEERGRGNFPDRFSARQFPNYSSELNVNALLLGDSALYLCASSYGQGASQPQHFGDGTRLSIL.